The clone carrying this T cell receptor (beta chain) has ten or more counts. This CDR3 is 13 amino acids long. The germline CDR1 and CDR2 sequences are LGHDT and YNNKEL (reference sequence). V was pared by 0 bases and J by 13 bases, with 12 bases between. The source of the sample is a study of T cells in Graves' hyperthyroidism and ophthalmopathy. The investigators amplified TCR beta CDR3 regions from RNA transcripts. Initially, a first-round RT-PCR of the TCR CDR3 employed the HTBI primer set. TCRdb re-derived calls from the multiplex PCR reads in MiXCR, one entry per CDR3 protein. The sample lists approximately 380,000 distinct CDR3 sequences, roughly 20% seen once, with roughly two fifths in the top ten.

This clonotype was obtained from a man aged 18 to 29 with Graves' ophthalmopathy. The rearrangement uses TRBV3-1 and TRBJ2-2; the D gene is possibly TRBD2 (6 bases). Sequenced: blood. CDR3 residues: CASSQDSGRVLFF. The CDR3 DNA is TGTGCCAGCAGCCAAGATAGCGGCAGGGTGCTGTTTTTT.